This entry lists 3 T cell receptor beta chains sequenced from one sample in a study of cytomegalovirus exposure and HLA in healthy donors. Assay: immunoSEQ multiplex PCR; the TCRdb copy retains only in-frame clones and omits some. The sample contains roughly 150,000 clones, approximately 86% of which appear only once. Sequencing used PBMCs. These receptor sequences come from a young woman in good health and CMV-seronegative.

V and J are TRBV6-5 and TRBJ1-2; D might be TRBD1 (6 bases). Between the trimmed V and J ends, which lost 5 bases and 1 base, there was a span of 14 bases. The CDR3 spans 15 residues. CDR1 and CDR2 (germline): MNHEY, SVGAGI. The CDR3 nucleotides read TGTGCCAGCAGTCCCTCGGGACATTATAACTATGGCTACACCTTC. Translation gives CASSPSGHYNYGYTF.

This chain uses TRBV7-2 with TRBJ1-1; 11 nucleotides align to TRBD1. Germline CDR1 is SGHTA and CDR2 is FQGNSA. The CDR3 contains 14 residues. The V and J ends lost 1 base and 7 bases, in that order; junction bases with no gene match: 2. The chain's CDR3 is CASSLGTGGNEAFF. The CDR3 DNA is TGTGCCAGCAGCTTAGGGACAGGGGGCAATGAAGCTTTCTTT. The full variable domain, with the rest looked up from reference TRBV7-2 and TRBJ1-1, is GAGVSQSPSNKVTEKGKDVELRCDPISGHTALYWYRQSLGQGLEFLIYFQGNSAPDKSGLPSDRFSAERTGGSVSTLTIQRTQQEDSAVYLCASSLGTGGNEAFFGQGTRLTVV.

This clone was recorded a few times. The sample has other DNA sequences that encode this CDR3 too. The CDR3 loop is CASSYSDRSNSPLHF. The CDR3 DNA reads as TGTGCCAGCAGTTACTCAGACAGATCAAATTCACCCCTCCACTTT. This chain connects TRBV6-5 to TRBJ1-6; D is possibly TRBD1 (5 bases). This CDR3 comprises 15 residues. Germline V gene data show CDR1 as MNHEY and CDR2 as SVGAGI. The germline V and J ends were trimmed by 0 bases and 7 bases, with 10 bases remaining between them.